Below, one TCR beta chain is given with its context. This sample was included in a study of T-cell reconstitution after alpha-beta-depleted transplantation in children. Unique molecular identifiers were incorporated into the prepared TCRbeta library. Each CDR3 protein gets one entry after TCRdb re-called the PCR reads with MiXCR. The sample contains 150,000 to 250,000 distinct CDR3 sequences, more than 14% of which appear only once. The CDR3 covers 13 residues. Germline values: CDR1 SGHAT, CDR2 FQNNGV. V dropped 0 bases and J dropped 7 bases, with 7 bases sitting between them. The sequence was obtained from a human donor who donated a stem cell graft to a child with acute lymphoblastic leukemia. The chain employs TRBV11-2 and TRBJ2-1; tentatively, D is TRBD1 (5 bases). The source was PBMCs from the stem cell graft donor, collected from the stem cell graft. Here the CDR3 DNA reads TGTGCCAGCAGCTTAGATGCAGGGAATGAGCAGTTCTTC. Encoded protein: CASSLDAGNEQFF.